The present T cell receptor beta chain was sequenced within a study of T-cell memory formation after mild COVID-19. Findings of the study overall: Mainly in CM and EM were contracting CD4+ clones; CD8+ were in EMRA. In pre-infection memory, a portion of responding clones appeared, which suggested that cross-reactive memory joined.

As regards this clonotype: Its target is not known.

MiXCR, applied by TCRdb to the 5' RACE reads, yields one record per CDR3 protein. The sample consists of roughly 130,000 distinct CDR3 sequences, approximately 15% of them appearing once. The germline CDR1 and CDR2 sequences are SGHDT and YYEEEE. The length of the CDR3 is 13 residues. V lost 4 bases to trimming and J lost 8 bases; unmatched junction nucleotides: 6. This clonotype was sampled from a young man who had mild COVID-19 (a few samples of this study predate the infection). Cell type and time point are not known. Material: PBMCs or a T cell subset sorted from them (not recorded which). The V gene is TRBV5-6, the J gene TRBJ1-2; TRBD1 matches 9 bases. CDR3 bases: TGTGCCAGCAGCATGACAGGGGGAAGGGGCTACACCTTC. This translates into CASSMTGGRGYTF.